This T cell receptor beta chain is drawn from a study of Ad26.COV2.S vaccination and SARS-CoV-2 variants. As for the study in general: Intramuscular Ad26.COV2.S doses were given once or twice, 56 days apart.

Trimming at V came to 1 base and at J to 4 bases, leaving 2 bases not matched to a gene. CDR1 is MGHRA, CDR2 YSYEKL, per germline. This CDR3 region has 14 residues. Of note for this clone: Its specificity is not known.

Treatment described: 15 to 20 received Ad26.COV2.S at low or high dose, single or two shots; about 5 received placebo; per-sample allocation not given. Day 63 following the first vaccine or placebo injection was when the samples were taken. General observations from the study: An underestimation of total T cell responses may have resulted from the TCR breadth and depth analyses. Responses of spike-specific T cells (both CD8+ and CD4+) reportedly showed substantial breadth after vaccination.

Repertoires were generated with immunoSEQ multiplex PCR, while TCRdb's copy carries only in-frame clones and drops some. This sample yields around 450,000 clones, of which approximately 89% are seen a single time; roughly 2.5% belongs to the top ten. This sequence originates from a person aged 18-65 years who received the Ad26.COV2.S COVID-19 vaccine or a placebo. The sequenced sample was peripheral blood, obtained in a trial of Ad26.COV2.S vaccine versus placebo. This chain joins TRBV4-1 and TRBJ2-7, with 9 positions matching TRBD1. The CDR3 is CASSQGTGDYEQYF. The CDR3 DNA sequence: TGCGCCAGCAGCCAAGGGACAGGGGATTACGAGCAGTACTTC.